The present TCR beta chain was sequenced within a study of shared clonotypes between healthy human individuals. Study findings and constraints: It was the non-shared clonotypes that had lower generation probabilities than clonotypes shared by all four donors.

Using immunoSEQ multiplex PCR, the repertoire was profiled, and TCRdb retains in-frame clones only, with some absent. The sample lists 1.6 million or so clones; approximately 96% were seen once. The CDR3 loop spans 11 amino acids. The V gene's germline CDR1 is MDHEN and CDR2 SYDVKM. V lost 8 bases, J lost 8 bases, and 10 bases lay in between. Comment on this clone: Antigen unknown.

This sequence joins TRBV28 and TRBJ2-1; possible D gene TRBD2, 5 bases. The clonotype comes from a man aged 25 to 40 in good health. The sequenced sample was naive CD4+ T cells sorted from blood. As for subset: CD45RA+ positively selected. CDR3 coding DNA: TGTGCCAGCGAGGGTCGCGATGAGCAGTTCTTC. Residues: CASEGRDEQFF.